These T cell receptor beta chains were read from a single sample in a study of blood T cell repertoires in COVID-19. Some clones are missing from TCRdb's copy, which holds only in-frame ones; the method was immunoSEQ multiplex PCR. In the table there are 280,000 or so clones, around 90% of which are singletons. Sequencing input: peripheral blood. The receptors derive from a man between 18 and 35 years old with active or convalescent COVID-19. Each CDR3 is given with its conserved first and last residue. A D gene is named only where the DNA matches it firmly. Not every row has a clone size; where given, it reads once, few, many or a size class.

d_gene | j_gene | v_gene | abundance | CDR3nt | CDR3aa
TRBD2 | TRBJ2-1 | TRBV9 | - | TGTGCCAGCAGCGTAGAACACCGGGGGGCCTACAATGAGCAGTTCTTC | CASSVEHRGAYNEQFF
TRBD2 | TRBJ2-1 | TRBV6-2/TRBV6-3 | - | TGTGCCAGCAGTTCACCCCGACTAGCTGTCTACAATGAGCAGTTCTTC | CASSSPRLAVYNEQFF
- | TRBJ2-2 | TRBV3-1/TRBV3-2 | - | TGTGCCAGCAGCCAAGGGCCCAACACCGGGGAGCTGTTTTTT | CASSQGPNTGELFF
TRBD1 | TRBJ2-3 | TRBV9 | once | TGTGCCAGCAGCGCTCGGACAGGATCTAGCACAGATACGCAGTATTTT | CASSARTGSSTDTQYF
- | TRBJ2-7 | TRBV15 | - | TGTGCCACCAGCAGTGAACCCGGGGGCTACGAGCAGTACTTC | CATSSEPGGYEQYF
TRBD1 | TRBJ1-4 | TRBV10-3 | few | TGTGCCATCAGTCCGACAGGGGGCGAGCAGGGGACTAATGAAAAACTGTTTTTT | CAISPTGGEQGTNEKLFF
- | TRBJ1-4 | TRBV21-1 | - | TGTGCCAGCAGCAAAGAACCCATAGATGAAAAACTGTTTTTT | CASSKEPIDEKLFF
- | TRBJ1-1 | TRBV7-3 | - | TGTGCCAGCAGCCCCGTGGGAGGAAACACTGAAGCTTTCTTT | CASSPVGGNTEAFF
TRBD1 | TRBJ1-2 | TRBV20-1 | once | TGCAGTGCTAGTAGGACAGGGGAGAGTGATGGCTACACCTTC | CSASRTGESDGYTF
TRBD2 | TRBJ2-3 | TRBV7-9 | - | TGTGCCAGCAGCTTTCCGGTGGTGAGCGGGGGCACAGATACGCAGTATTTT | CASSFPVVSGGTDTQYF
- | TRBJ1-1 | TRBV29-1 | - | TGCAGCGTTGAAGATCTTGAGCGGACTGAAGCTTTCTTT | CSVEDLERTEAFF
- | TRBJ1-5 | TRBV19 | once | TGTGCCAGTAGTATAGCCCGGGTCCGTCAGCCCCAGCATTTT | CASSIARVRQPQHF
- | TRBJ1-2 | TRBV4-3 | - | TGCGCCAGCAGCCAAGATCGGGGTTTGACTGGGGATGGCTACACCTTC | CASSQDRGLTGDGYTF
TRBD1 | TRBJ1-1 | TRBV6-1 | - | TGTGCCAGCAGTGAGTGGACAGGGATGAACACTGAAGCTTTCTTT | CASSEWTGMNTEAFF
- | TRBJ1-2 | TRBV7-8 | - | TGTGCCAGCAGCGTCCGCGGGTCAGCAAACTATGGCTACACCTTC | CASSVRGSANYGYTF
- | TRBJ1-3 | TRBV7-8 | once | TGTGCCAGCAGCGCGGACAGAAACACCATATATTTT | CASSADRNTIYF
- | TRBJ2-7 | TRBV5-1 | - | TGCGCCAGCAGCTTGGGGACAGCTGTCACCTACGAGCAGTACTTC | CASSLGTAVTYEQYF
- | TRBJ1-1 | TRBV10-1 | - | TGCGCCAGCAGTGAAGGTCCGCAGAGACTAAACACTGAAGCTTTCTTT | CASSEGPQRLNTEAFF
TRBD1 | TRBJ1-6 | TRBV7-2 | - | TGTGCCAGCAGCCCAGGACAGGGGGCACCCCTCCACTTT | CASSPGQGAPLHF
- | TRBJ1-3 | TRBV6-5 | - | TGTGCCAGCAGCCCCCGCAGGGTCTCTGGAAACACCATATATTTT | CASSPRRVSGNTIYF
- | TRBJ2-1 | TRBV19 | - | TGTGCCCGCGGCGACTACAATGAGCAGTTCTTC | CARGDYNEQFF
- | TRBJ1-4 | TRBV5-1 | - | TGCGCCAGCAGCTTGGCCTCTTCAGTGAGGGATGAAAAACTGTTTTTT | CASSLASSVRDEKLFF
- | TRBJ1-3 | TRBV5-4 | few | TGTGCCAGCAGCGGAGGACAGCTTGGCACCATATATTTT | CASSGGQLGTIYF
TRBD1 | TRBJ2-3 | TRBV5-5 | - | TGTGCCAGCAGCTTGGGGACAGGGGATACGCAGTATTTT | CASSLGTGDTQYF
TRBD1 | TRBJ1-3 | TRBV9 | - | TGTGCCAGCAGCGTAGGACAGGGGTCCGGAAACACCATATATTTT | CASSVGQGSGNTIYF
TRBD1 | TRBJ1-2 | TRBV19 | once | TGTGCCAGTAGTATGGGGACAGGGGGCGGCTATGGCTACACCTTC | CASSMGTGGGYGYTF
- | TRBJ2-4 | TRBV12-3/TRBV12-4 | once | TGTGCCAGCAGTTCGCGGGGCTTGTACATTCAGTACTTC | CASSSRGLYIQYF
TRBD1 | TRBJ1-2 | TRBV2 | - | TGTGCCAGCGCCAAGGACAGGGATTATGGCTACACCTTC | CASAKDRDYGYTF
- | TRBJ2-7 | TRBV7-9 | - | TGTGCCAGCAGCTTAGAGATAGCTCTAGGACAGTACTTC | CASSLEIALGQYF
TRBD1 | TRBJ1-1 | TRBV3-1/TRBV3-2 | - | TGTGCCAGCAGCCAAGTTCAGGGGGCGACTGAAGCTTTCTTT | CASSQVQGATEAFF
TRBD1 | TRBJ1-6 | TRBV11-1 | - | TGTGCCAGCAGCTTGGGACAGAGCGGGTATAATTCACCCCTCCACTTT | CASSLGQSGYNSPLHF
TRBD2 | TRBJ2-1 | TRBV5-4 | once | TGTGCCAGCAGCTTGGTCCCCGCGGGGGGGCCCAATGAGCAGTTCTTC | CASSLVPAGGPNEQFF
- | TRBJ2-5 | TRBV27 | - | TGTGCCAGCAGTGGGGGGGAGACCCAGTACTTC | CASSGGETQYF
TRBD2 | TRBJ2-1 | TRBV11-2 | many | TGTGCCAGCAGCTTGGGACTAGCGGAATACAATGAGCAGTTCTTC | CASSLGLAEYNEQFF
TRBD1 | TRBJ1-2 | TRBV6-5 | - | TGTGCCAGCATCTCTTCGGCAGGGGGCGTATATGGCTACACCTTC | CASISSAGGVYGYTF
TRBD2 | TRBJ2-1 | TRBV11-2 | - | TGTGCCAGCAGCCAAGCGGGGTCCCATTACAATGAGCAGTTCTTC | CASSQAGSHYNEQFF
- | TRBJ2-3 | TRBV7-8 | - | TGTGCCAGCACCTTACCTGGGCTAGCGAGTTTAACAGATACGCAGTATTTT | CASTLPGLASLTDTQYF
- | TRBJ2-1 | TRBV6-1 | - | TGTGCCAGCAGTGAAGGTCCCGGGTCTGAGCAGTTCTTC | CASSEGPGSEQFF
- | TRBJ1-1 | TRBV6-2/TRBV6-3 | - | TGTGCCAGCAGTTACCCCGCACGGGGGACGAACACTGAAGCTTTCTTT | CASSYPARGTNTEAFF
TRBD1 | TRBJ2-3 | TRBV5-4 | - | TGTGCCAGCAGTCACAGGGGGCTGGACACAGATACGCAGTATTTT | CASSHRGLDTDTQYF